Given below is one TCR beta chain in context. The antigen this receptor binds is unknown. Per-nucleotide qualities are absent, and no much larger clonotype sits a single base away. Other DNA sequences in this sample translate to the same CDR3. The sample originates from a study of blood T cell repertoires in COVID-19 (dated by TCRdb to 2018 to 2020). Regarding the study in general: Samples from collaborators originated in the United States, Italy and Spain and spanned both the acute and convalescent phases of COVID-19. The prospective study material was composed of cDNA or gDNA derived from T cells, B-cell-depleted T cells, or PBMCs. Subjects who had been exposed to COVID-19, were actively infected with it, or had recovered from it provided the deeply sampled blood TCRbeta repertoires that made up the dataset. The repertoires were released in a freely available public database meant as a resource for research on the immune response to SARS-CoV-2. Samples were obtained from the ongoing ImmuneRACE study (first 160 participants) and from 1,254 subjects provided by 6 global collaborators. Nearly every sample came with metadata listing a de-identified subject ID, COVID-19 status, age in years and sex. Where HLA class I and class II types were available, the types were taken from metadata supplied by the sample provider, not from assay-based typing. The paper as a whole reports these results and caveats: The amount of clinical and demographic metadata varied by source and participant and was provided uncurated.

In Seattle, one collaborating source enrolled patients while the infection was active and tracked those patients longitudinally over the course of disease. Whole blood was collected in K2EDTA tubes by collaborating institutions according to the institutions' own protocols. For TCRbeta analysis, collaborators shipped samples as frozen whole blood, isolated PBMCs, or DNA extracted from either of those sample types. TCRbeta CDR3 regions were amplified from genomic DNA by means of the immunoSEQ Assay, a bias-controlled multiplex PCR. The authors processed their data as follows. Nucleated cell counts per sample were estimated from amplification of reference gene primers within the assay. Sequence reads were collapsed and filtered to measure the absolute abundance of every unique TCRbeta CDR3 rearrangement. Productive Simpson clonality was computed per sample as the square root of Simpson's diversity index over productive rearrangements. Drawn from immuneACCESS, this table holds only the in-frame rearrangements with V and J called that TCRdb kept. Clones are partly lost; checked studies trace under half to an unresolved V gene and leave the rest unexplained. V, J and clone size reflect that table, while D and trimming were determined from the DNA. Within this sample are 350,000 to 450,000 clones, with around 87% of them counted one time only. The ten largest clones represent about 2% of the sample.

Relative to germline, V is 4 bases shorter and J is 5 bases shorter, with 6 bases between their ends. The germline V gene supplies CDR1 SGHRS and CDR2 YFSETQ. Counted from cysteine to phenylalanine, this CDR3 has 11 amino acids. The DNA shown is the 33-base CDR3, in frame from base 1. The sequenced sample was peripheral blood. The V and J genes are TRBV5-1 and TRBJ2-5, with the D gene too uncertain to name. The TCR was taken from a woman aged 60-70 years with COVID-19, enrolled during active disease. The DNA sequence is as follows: TGCGCCAGCAGCCTCCGGGAGACCCAGTACTTC. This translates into CASSLRETQYF.